These 20 T cell receptor beta chains came from one sample sequenced in a study of low-dose radiotherapy and immunotherapy resistance in tumors. Both TCRalpha and TCRbeta chains were reverse transcribed with V-gene-specific primers. Over around 19 PCR cycles, TCRs were amplified from a constant-region primer and V-primer adapter. TCRdb used MiXCR to reprocess the reads, holding one entry per CDR3 protein. The sample consists of about 9,000 distinct CDR3 sequences, about 70% of them appearing once. Receptors were obtained from a human donor with advanced metastatic prostate, ovarian, gallbladder or colorectal cancer (not recorded which). This table probably holds off-target reads from a library built for another chain.

The V and J genes are TRBV11-1 and TRBJ2-1, with D hard to call. Trimming stripped 5 bases from V and 5 bases from J, with 4 bases between. CDR1 SGHAT and CDR2 FQDESV come from the germline V gene (reference sequence). The CDR3 is 11 amino acids. The CDR3 bases are TGTGCCAGCAGCCAACACAATGAGCAGTTCTTC. Amino acids: CASSQHNEQFF. The full variable domain, in which reference TRBV11-1 and TRBJ2-1 provide the parts outside the CDR3, is EAEVAQSPRYKITEKSQAVAFWCDPISGHATLYWYRQILGQGPELLVQFQDESVVDDSQLPKDRFSAERLKGVDSTLKIQPAELGDSAMYLCASSQHNEQFFGPGTRLTVL.

V gene TRBV6-6 combines with J gene TRBJ2-1; tentatively, D is TRBD2 (5 bases). The ends were cut back, 0 bases at V and 3 bases at J, with 9 bases in the middle. CDR1 and CDR2 (germline): MNHNY, SVGAGI (reference sequence). The CDR3 is 15 amino acids. This CDR3 reads CASSYSASLYNEQFF. For the CDR3, the DNA is TGTGCCAGCAGTTACTCGGCTAGCCTCTACAATGAGCAGTTCTTC.

The genes are TRBV5-1 and TRBJ2-1, with 11 bases matching TRBD2. The CDR3 contains 14 residues. V shed 0 bases, J shed 7 bases, and the junction held 0 bases outside the gene matches. Germline CDR1 reads SGHRS; CDR2 reads YFSETQ. Written as DNA, the CDR3 is TGCGCCAGCAGCTTGGGACTAGCGGGGAATGAGCAGTTCTTC. Translation: CASSLGLAGNEQFF.

CDR3 coding DNA: TGTGCCAGCAGCCAAGATTGGACCGGGACAGGGTGGGAGTTAAGCACTGAAGCTTTCTTT. Translation: CASSQDWTGTGWELSTEAFF. The chain has TRBV3-1 and TRBJ1-1, with TRBD1 matching 9 bases. Unmatched junction bases numbered 18, after V lost 0 bases and J lost 4 bases. The germline CDR1 and CDR2 sequences are LGHDT and YNNKEL (reference sequence). The CDR3 spans 20 residues.

The J gene is TRBJ1-6, the V gene TRBV9; D is unresolved. V dropped 0 bases and J dropped 5 bases, with 6 bases sitting between them. The CDR3 has 14 residues. Per germline, CDR1 SGDLS and CDR2 YYNGEE. CDR3 sequence reads: CASSVEPNNSPLHF. CDR3 nucleotides: TGTGCCAGCAGCGTAGAACCAAATAATTCACCCCTCCACTTT.

The V call is TRBV7-2, the J call TRBJ2-3; 7 bases match TRBD2. V shed 1 base and J 3 bases; nucleotides not matched to a gene: 1. CDR3 length equals 14 residues. The V gene's germline CDR1 is SGHTA and CDR2 FQGNSA. CDR3 in amino acids: CASSLGGRTDTQYF. The DNA for the CDR3 is TGTGCCAGCAGCTTAGGCGGGAGAACAGATACGCAGTATTTT.

V is TRBV2 and J is TRBJ2-3, with TRBD1 matching 8 bases. In germline, CDR1 is SNHLY, CDR2 FYNNEI. The V gene end was trimmed by 4 bases and the J gene end by 2 bases; junction bases not matched to a gene: 2. The CDR3 has 14 residues. The CDR3 reads CASSVDRDTDTQYF. CDR3 DNA: TGTGCCAGCAGTGTGGACAGGGACACAGATACGCAGTATTTT.

The V and J genes are TRBV21-1 and TRBJ2-3; TRBD2, the table's D call, was not compared with the DNA. TRBV21-1 is reported as a pseudogene. This CDR3 is 16 amino acids long. The CDR3 loop is CASSRLAGGCTDTQYF. The DNA of the CDR3 is TGTGCCAGCAGCAGACTAGCGGGGGGATGCACAGATACGCAGTATTTT.

This clonotype was observed a few times. The rearrangement links TRBV6-5 to TRBJ2-7, with unresolved D. The ends were cut back, 2 bases at V and 6 bases at J, with 20 bases in the middle. The CDR3 length is 16 residues. Germline loops: CDR1 MNHEY, CDR2 SVGAGI. CDR3 coding DNA: TGTGCCAGCAGTTACGTGAGGTTAGGGCGTCTGAGCGAGCAGTACTTC. This gives the protein CASSYVRLGRLSEQYF.

The genes are TRBV5-5 and TRBJ2-3, with D tentatively TRBD1 (5 bases). The germline CDR1 and CDR2 sequences are SGHKS and YYEKEE (reference sequence). The V end lost 4 bases, the J end lost 2 bases, and 14 bases lay between the germline ends. The CDR3 loop spans 15 amino acids. The CDR3 loop reads CASSIVGAYTDTQYF. CDR3 DNA: TGTGCCAGCAGCATCGTAGGGGCCTACACAGATACGCAGTATTTT. The variable domain in full, completed from reference TRBV5-5 and TRBJ2-3, reads DAGVTQSPTHLIKTRGQQVTLRCSPISGHKSVSWYQQVLGQGPQFIFQYYEKEERGRGNFPDRFSARQFPNYSSELNVNALLLGDSALYLCASSIVGAYTDTQYFGPGTRLTVL.

This chain links TRBV5-1 with TRBJ2-2, with 8 positions matching TRBD1. The CDR3 is made up of 16 amino acids. Germline V gives CDR1 SGHRS, CDR2 YFSETQ. Trimming at V came to 4 bases and at J to 4 bases, leaving 9 bases not matched to a gene. Written as DNA, the CDR3 is TGCGCCAGCAGCCATGGACAGGGTATGAGCACCGGGGAGCTGTTTTTT. Its translation: CASSHGQGMSTGELFF.

This chain uses TRBV5-1 with TRBJ2-7; 8 bases map to TRBD1. The CDR3 is 15 residues long. In germline, CDR1 is SGHRS, CDR2 YFSETQ. The ends lost 4 bases at V and 1 base at J; junction bases unmatched: 7. The CDR3 protein is CASSPRTGSSYEQYF. The CDR3 bases are TGCGCCAGCAGCCCAAGGACAGGGTCGTCCTACGAGCAGTACTTC.

This clonotype was recorded a few times. The chain combines TRBV30 with TRBJ2-6; unclear D gene. This CDR3 is 14 amino acids long. Trimming shortened V by 1 base and J by 0 bases, and 4 bases separated the two germline ends. The V gene's germline CDR1 is GTSNPN and CDR2 SVGIG (reference sequence). CDR3 coding DNA: TGTGCCTGGAGTGACACCTCTGGGGCCAACGTCCTGACTTTC. Protein: CAWSDTSGANVLTF.

The chain couples TRBV19 to TRBJ1-2, with D possibly TRBD1 on 5 matching bases. Trimming cost V 1 base and J 3 bases, with 9 bases left between them. Germline V gene lookup returns CDR1 LNHDA and CDR2 SQIVND (reference sequence). CDR3 length: 14 amino acids. The CDR3 nucleotides read TGTGCCAGTAGTATAGGGGACGGATACTATGGCTACACCTTC. As protein: CASSIGDGYYGYTF.

The chain carries TRBV29-1 and TRBJ1-1; D may be TRBD1 (6 bases). The germline V gene encodes CDR1 SQVTM and CDR2 ANQGSEA. V was cut by 7 bases and J by 7 bases, with 19 bases left in between. This CDR3 has 13 amino acids. DNA for the CDR3: TGCAGCGCTCTGACAGGAGTTAGACGTGAAGCTTTCTTT. It codes for CSALTGVRREAFF.

Regarding this clonotype: An end of the junction differs from the germline gene, which may be a read error. The chain links TRBV10-3 to TRBJ2-5; D uncertain. Germline lookup yields CDR1 ENHRY and CDR2 SYGVKD. The CDR3 sequence is 13 residues long. The CDR3: CAISETFGETQDF. The CDR3 region has the DNA TGTGCCATCAGTGAAACCTTTGGAGAGACCCAGGACTTC.

This chain joins TRBV21-1 and TRBJ2-2; TRBD1, the table's D call, was not compared with the DNA. TRBV21-1 is deemed a pseudogene. CDR3 length equals 16 residues. DNA of the CDR3: TGTGCCAGCAGCAAAGAGGACAGGATGTGTACCGGGGAGCTGTTTTTT. Amino acid sequence: CASSKEDRMCTGELFF.

The chain couples TRBV11-2 to TRBJ1-6; D remains unclear. The CDR3 is made up of 15 amino acids. Germline values: CDR1 SGHAT, CDR2 FQNNGV. Deletions cut 1 base from V and 11 bases from J, with 15 bases between. The CDR3 here is CASSLGGGQSAPLHF. CDR3 coding DNA: TGTGCCAGCAGCTTAGGTGGTGGGCAGAGTGCACCCCTCCACTTT. Complete variable domain (other parts from reference TRBV11-2 and TRBJ1-6): EAGVAQSPRYKIIEKRQSVAFWCNPISGHATLYWYQQILGQGPKLLIQFQNNGVVDDSQLPKDRFSAERLKGVDSTLKIQPAKLEDSAVYLCASSLGGGQSAPLHFGNGTRLTVT.

The CDR3 sequence is CASSLGGGGYEQFF. In DNA, the CDR3 is TGCGCCAGCAGCTTGGGGGGAGGGGGGTATGAGCAGTTCTTC. This chain joins TRBV5-1 and TRBJ2-1, with D possibly TRBD2 on 7 matching bases. This CDR3 spans 14 amino acids. Trimming took off 0 bases at V and 8 bases at J, with 12 bases between the two ends. Germline V CDR1 and CDR2: SGHRS, YFSETQ.

In this sample, this clonotype turned up a few times. The CDR3 DNA reads as TGCAGTGCTACTGGGACAGGGGGCAATGAGCAGTTCTTC. Amino acid sequence: CSATGTGGNEQFF. This chain uses TRBV20-1 with TRBJ2-1, with 11 bases lining up with TRBD1. The germline CDR1 and CDR2 sequences are DFQATT and SNEGSKA (reference sequence). The trim removed 4 bases at V and 6 bases at J, leaving 2 bases unmatched. This CDR3 comprises 13 residues.